This TCR beta chain is from a study of T-cell memory formation after mild COVID-19. This clonotype has a handful of counts. Its target is not known. One entry per CDR3 protein, called by TCRdb with MiXCR from the 5' RACE reads. The top ten hold roughly 21% of the sample, which has 350,000 or so distinct CDR3 sequences, roughly 19% seen once. Study outcomes and limitations: The study found contracting CD4+ clones mainly in CM and EM and contracting CD8+ clones in EMRA.

Trimming removed 5 bases at V and 0 bases at J, with 13 bases between. Per the germline V gene, CDR1 is SGHTA and CDR2 is FQGNSA. The CDR3 is made up of 16 amino acids. This receptor was taken from a man aged 18 to 30 who had mild COVID-19 (a few samples of this study predate the infection). Cell type and time point are not known. The sample consisted of PBMCs or a T cell subset sorted from them (not recorded which). V usage is TRBV7-2 and J usage is TRBJ1-4; no definite D call. CDR3: CASSPTRGATNEKLFF. CDR3 nucleotides: TGTGCCAGCAGCCCGACCCGGGGTGCAACTAATGAAAAACTGTTTTTT. Together with reference TRBV7-2 and TRBJ1-4, the CDR3 gives the full variable domain: GAGVSQSPSNKVTEKGKDVELRCDPISGHTALYWYRQSLGQGLEFLIYFQGNSAPDKSGLPSDRFSAERTGGSVSTLTIQRTQQEDSAVYLCASSPTRGATNEKLFFGSGTQLSVL.